The 7 T cell receptor beta chains in this list originate from one sample, sequenced in a study of T cell responses to AZD1222 COVID-19 vaccine. TCRdb keeps only in-frame clones here, not all; method: immunoSEQ multiplex PCR. Among about 140,000 clones listed, about 90% were seen once. The sample in question was peripheral blood, obtained on day 0 of AZD1222 vaccination. These receptors all stem from an adult in good health.

The chain couples TRBV27 to TRBJ2-2; 12 bases are a match to TRBD2. Germline assignment: CDR1 MNHEY and CDR2 SMNVEV (reference sequence). Trimming took 7 bases from V and 6 from J; bases not matched to a gene: 6. CDR3 length: 15 residues. DNA for the CDR3: TGTGCCAGCACCCTGACTAGCGGGAGTCCCGGGGAGCTGTTTTTT. Protein sequence: CASTLTSGSPGELFF.

The chain has TRBV19 and TRBJ1-3; a possible D gene is TRBD1 (5 bases). The CDR3 has 12 residues. V was trimmed by 11 bases and J by 5 bases, leaving 13 bases between them. CDR1 and CDR2 (germline): LNHDA, SQIVND (reference sequence). CDR3 in amino acids: CAGRDDRNTIYF. CDR3 nucleotide sequence: TGTGCCGGCCGGGACGACCGAAACACCATATATTTT.

This sequence joins TRBV6-4 and TRBJ2-3; 13 nucleotides match TRBD2. Germline CDR1 reads MRHNA; CDR2 reads SNTAGT. The CDR3 has 15 residues. V lost 0 bases, J lost 6 bases, and 0 bases stayed unmatched. The CDR3 loop reads CASSDSTSGGDTQYF. The CDR3 DNA follows: TGTGCCAGCAGTGACTCGACTAGCGGGGGGGATACGCAGTATTTT.

V is TRBV6-5 and J is TRBJ1-5; D call uncertain. The CDR3 runs to 14 residues. Germline CDR1 and CDR2: MNHEY and SVGAGI. With 6 bases removed from V and 4 bases from J, the gap between germline ends came to 13 bases. CDR3: CASRAVQLNQPQHF. The CDR3 nucleotides read TGTGCCAGCAGGGCGGTACAGTTGAATCAGCCCCAGCATTTT.

As concerns this clone: Sequence at one end of the junction differs from germline and may be a read error. The chain carries TRBV27 and TRBJ2-1; no definite D call. The CDR3 consists of 15 residues. Germline V gene sequence: CDR1 MNHEY, CDR2 SMNVEV (reference sequence). For the CDR3, the DNA is TGTGCCAGCAGTCTATCGGAGAGCTCCTACAATGAGCAGTTCTTC. Translated: CASSLSESSYNEQFF.

The chain is built from TRBV28 and TRBJ1-4; maybe TRBD1 (5 bases). Germline V gene data show CDR1 as MDHEN and CDR2 as SYDVKM. This CDR3 is 15 amino acids long. The ends were cut back, 7 bases at V and 0 bases at J, with 12 bases in the middle. This CDR3 reads CASTPGPTTNEKLFF. In nucleotides, the CDR3 is TGTGCCAGCACCCCGGGGCCGACAACTAATGAAAAACTGTTTTTT.

The rearrangement uses TRBV6-5 and TRBJ2-1, with 8 bases matching TRBD2. The ends lost 5 bases at V and 6 bases at J; junction bases unmatched: 9. This CDR3 is 15 amino acids long. Germline V lookup: CDR1 MNHEY, CDR2 SVGAGI. CDR3 loop: CASSRGLGGSNEQFF. The CDR3 coding sequence is TGTGCCAGCAGTCGGGGACTAGGTGGGAGCAATGAGCAGTTCTTC.